The sequence of this TCR beta chain was determined in a study of OX40 agonist ivuxolimab in advanced cancers. Study-level background: Patients achieving partial responses numbered three: one hepatocellular carcinoma case and two cutaneous melanoma cases.

Notes on this clone: Antigen: not known.

Study-wide results and caveats: Expanded clones were, on average, more numerous in CD8+ T cells than in CD4+.

V lost 4 bases to trimming and J lost 7 bases; unmatched junction nucleotides: 6. CDR1 and CDR2 (germline): SGHDN, FVKESK. The CDR3 contains 15 residues. Sequenced by immunoSEQ multiplex PCR; TCRdb stores in-frame clones only, minus some. The sample has about 38,000 clones; around 92% are singletons. V usage is TRBV14 and J usage is TRBJ2-2; 10 nucleotides match TRBD1. This clonotype was sampled from an adult with an advanced solid tumor such as melanoma, head and neck, liver or kidney cancer. This specimen was CD4+ or CD8+ T cells sorted from blood, taken in a trial of the OX40 agonist ivuxolimab. The DNA for the CDR3 is TGTGCCAGCAGCCGACCGGGACAGGGGAACGGGGAGCTGTTTTTT. This translates into CASSRPGQGNGELFF.